The sequence of this T cell receptor (beta chain) was determined in a study of cytomegalovirus exposure and HLA in healthy donors. About the research overall: Some 87 million unique TCRs from HLA-typed donors were held in an early release of data. Study-wide results and caveats: Three of the chains that were CMV-associated were confirmed in vitro to be specific for CMV antigens.

The PCR employed 60 Vbeta primers together with 13 Jbeta primers. TCRdb's table, derived via immunoSEQ multiplex PCR, lists solely in-frame clones and lacks some. The table has fewer than 95,000 clones, approximately 57% seen once. Donors had nominal health at sampling but likely had unrecorded immune exposures. Worth noting for this clone: Its antigen is not identified.

The ends were cut back, 4 bases at V and 0 bases at J, with 9 bases in the middle. The V gene's germline CDR1 is SGHTA and CDR2 FQGNSA. The CDR3 loop spans 14 amino acids. The sequencing sample was made of PBMCs. The V and J genes are TRBV7-2 and TRBJ1-2; D unclear. The receptor was derived from a woman aged 25 to 39 in good health and CMV-seronegative. CDR3 nucleotides: TGTGCCAGCAGCTCTATTCTGGCTAACTATGGCTACACCTTC. As protein: CASSSILANYGYTF.